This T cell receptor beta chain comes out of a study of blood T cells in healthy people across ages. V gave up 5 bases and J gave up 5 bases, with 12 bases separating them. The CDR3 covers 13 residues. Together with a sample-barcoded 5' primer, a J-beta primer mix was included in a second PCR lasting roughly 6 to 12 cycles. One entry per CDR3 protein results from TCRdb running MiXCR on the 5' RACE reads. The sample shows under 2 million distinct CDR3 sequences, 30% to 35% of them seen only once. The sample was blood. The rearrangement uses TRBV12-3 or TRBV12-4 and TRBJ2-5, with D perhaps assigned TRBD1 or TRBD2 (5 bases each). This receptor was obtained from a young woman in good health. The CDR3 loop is CASSGGIWETQYF. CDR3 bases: TGTGCCAGCAGTGGGGGTATCTGGGAGACCCAGTACTTC.